This passage covers 18 T cell receptor beta chains from one sample sequenced in a study of CD8 T cells in Susac syndrome. The authors reverse transcribed roughly 0.5 to 1 ug RNA with random hexamers. Using its own MiXCR run on the immunoSEQ multiplex PCR reads, TCRdb lists one record per CDR3 protein. The table lists approximately 74,000 distinct CDR3 sequences, 94% of them singletons, with roughly 0.97% in the top ten. Source material: CD8+ T cells from PBMCs. The source of these receptors is a human donor with Susac syndrome.

This chain links TRBV12-3 or TRBV12-4 with TRBJ1-1; 8 positions match TRBD1. Unmatched junction bases numbered 5, after V lost 7 bases and J lost 4 bases. CDR3 length: 13 residues. The DNA for the CDR3 is TGTGCCAGCACCAGGACAGGGACCACTGAAGCTTTCTTT. Translation: CASTRTGTTEAFF.

The genes are TRBV5-6 and TRBJ2-7; 12 bases are a match to TRBD2. V shed 3 bases and J 7 bases; nucleotides not matched to a gene: 8. There are 15 residues in the CDR3. Germline loops: CDR1 SGHDT, CDR2 YYEEEE. The CDR3 here is CASSWRLAGAWEQYF. Here the CDR3 DNA reads TGTGCCAGCAGCTGGAGACTAGCGGGAGCATGGGAGCAGTACTTC.

This clonotype appeared once. The chain carries TRBV2 and TRBJ2-3, with 8 nucleotides matching TRBD2. Germline lookup yields CDR1 SNHLY and CDR2 FYNNEI. V trimming: 7 bases; J trimming: 3 bases; junction bases outside the gene matches: 12. This CDR3 has 16 residues. CDR3 loop: CASTPGAGGFTDTQYF. The CDR3 nucleotides are TGTGCCAGCACTCCGGGGGCGGGAGGATTTACAGATACGCAGTATTTT.

This chain uses TRBV4-2 with TRBJ2-2, with a tentative D call TRBD1 (6 bases). Germline CDR1 and CDR2: LGHNA and YNFKEQ. V shed 4 bases and J shed 5 bases, with 11 bases lying between them. This CDR3 has 14 residues. This CDR3 is CASSLSQGTGELFF. Written as DNA, the CDR3 is TGTGCCAGCAGCCTGAGCCAGGGGACCGGGGAGCTGTTTTTT.

The count of this clonotype is one. The rearrangement joins TRBV19 to TRBJ1-2; tentatively, D is TRBD1 (5 bases). This CDR3 has 14 residues. Trimming cost V 7 bases and J 8 bases, with 20 bases left between them. Per germline, CDR1 LNHDA and CDR2 SQIVND (reference sequence). Here the CDR3 reads CASNPGTQKGGYTF. The CDR3 DNA follows: TGTGCCAGTAACCCCGGGACTCAGAAGGGCGGCTACACCTTC.

This chain links TRBV5-4 with TRBJ2-1; D ambiguous. Per germline, CDR1 SGHNT and CDR2 YYREEE (reference sequence). This CDR3 spans 14 amino acids. Trimming removed 4 bases at V and 5 bases at J, with 13 bases between. The CDR3 bases are TGTGCCAGCAGCCCCCAGACGATCGACAATGAGCAGTTCTTC. This gives the protein CASSPQTIDNEQFF.

The chain joins TRBV27 to TRBJ1-2; the D is unclear. V was cut by 6 bases and J by 2 bases, with 10 bases left in between. Germline CDR1 MNHEY, CDR2 SMNVEV (reference sequence). The CDR3 runs 13 residues. The CDR3 nucleotides read TGTGCCAGCAGGGCGGGAGCCAACTATGGCTACACCTTC. Translated, it gives CASRAGANYGYTF.

The chain links TRBV6-5 to TRBJ1-4, with D unresolved. The CDR3 covers 14 residues. Trimming left V 0 bases short and J 8 bases short, with 10 bases between. Germline V gives CDR1 MNHEY, CDR2 SVGAGI. CDR3 nucleotide sequence: TGTGCCAGCAGTTACTCGACCGGTGGGGAAAAACTGTTTTTT. Protein product: CASSYSTGGEKLFF.

The J gene is TRBJ1-2, the V gene TRBV5-4; 7 nucleotides align to TRBD1. Germline assignment: CDR1 SGHNT and CDR2 YYREEE (reference sequence). Trimming took 5 bases from V and 6 from J; bases not matched to a gene: 7. The CDR3 is 13 residues long. CDR3 in amino acids: CASRKDRVDGYTF. CDR3 DNA: TGTGCCAGCAGAAAAGACAGGGTTGATGGCTACACCTTC.

This clonotype has a handful of counts. The V call is TRBV24-1, the J call TRBJ2-7; possibly TRBD1 or TRBD2 for D (5 bases each). CDR1 and CDR2 from the germline V gene are KGHDR and SFDVKD. The V and J ends lost 4 bases and 5 bases respectively, with 8 bases between them. CDR3 length: 12 amino acids. The CDR3, as DNA: TGTGCCACCAGTGACTGGGACGACGAGCAGTACTTC. Protein sequence: CATSDWDDEQYF.

This chain connects TRBV20-1 to TRBJ1-2; D is undetermined. CDR1 is DFQATT and CDR2 is SNEGSKA in the germline V gene (reference sequence). Trimming took 1 base from V and 7 from J, leaving 7 bases between them. CDR3 size: 11 residues. This CDR3 reads CSARGGSGYTF. The CDR3 DNA follows: TGCAGTGCTAGAGGCGGGAGTGGCTACACCTTC.

This clonotype was observed once. V usage is TRBV5-4 and J usage is TRBJ2-1; D gene uncertain. V was cut by 0 bases and J by 0 bases, with 10 bases left in between. Germline CDR1 reads SGHNT; CDR2 reads YYREEE (reference sequence). CDR3 length: 16 residues. CDR3 nucleotides: TGTGCCAGCAGCTTGGGAAGCTGGGACTCCTACAATGAGCAGTTCTTC. Its protein product is CASSLGSWDSYNEQFF.

The J gene is TRBJ2-1, the V gene TRBV7-9; D is unresolved. Trimming took off 5 bases at V and 0 bases at J, with 11 bases between the two ends. Per the germline V gene, CDR1 is SEHNR and CDR2 is FQNEAQ (reference sequence). The CDR3 totals 15 residues. The CDR3 DNA reads TGTGCCAGCAGCCCGGTCTTAAGCTCCTACAATGAGCAGTTCTTC. Translating it yields CASSPVLSSYNEQFF.

The V gene is TRBV19, the J gene TRBJ2-3, with 9 positions matching TRBD1. CDR3 length: 18 amino acids. Germline V gene data show CDR1 as LNHDA and CDR2 as SQIVND (reference sequence). The trim removed 4 bases at V and 0 bases at J, leaving 11 bases unmatched. CDR3 coding DNA: TGTGCCAGTAGTAGCGGGACAGGGCCGGACCGGAGCACAGATACGCAGTATTTT. Protein: CASSSGTGPDRSTDTQYF.

CDR3 amino acids: CASSDNSYNEQFF. CDR3 DNA sequence: TGTGCCAGCAGTGACAACTCCTACAATGAGCAGTTCTTC. V usage is TRBV6-4 and J usage is TRBJ2-1; unclear D gene. The CDR3 is 13 residues long. CDR1 and CDR2 from the germline V gene are MRHNA and SNTAGT. V gave up 2 bases and J gave up 0 bases, with 2 bases separating them.

V and J are TRBV27 and TRBJ2-5; TRBD1 matches 7 bases. Trimming took 2 bases from V and 0 from J; bases not matched to a gene: 3. CDR1 and CDR2 (germline): MNHEY, SMNVEV (reference sequence). CDR3 length: 15 residues. CDR3 in amino acids: CASSLLQGHQETQYF. The CDR3 DNA reads as TGTGCCAGCAGTTTACTACAGGGGCACCAAGAGACCCAGTACTTC.

This clonotype has more than one count but fewer than ten. The V gene is TRBV9, the J gene TRBJ2-5, with 9 bases lining up with TRBD1. Germline CDR1 reads SGDLS; CDR2 reads YYNGEE. The CDR3 loop spans 17 amino acids. Germline trimming cut 3 bases from V and 3 bases from J; bases unmatched to any gene: 12. CDR3 protein: CASSEPWTGEGEETQYF. DNA for the CDR3: TGTGCCAGCAGCGAACCCTGGACAGGGGAGGGAGAAGAGACCCAGTACTTC.

This clonotype was detected only once. The chain has TRBV6-5 and TRBJ1-2; possibly TRBD1 for D (5 bases). V lost 2 bases and J 4 bases, leaving 11 bases between the germline ends. This CDR3 region has 14 residues. Germline CDR1 reads MNHEY; CDR2 reads SVGAGI. This CDR3 is CASSYGTTGYGYTF. CDR3 bases: TGTGCCAGCAGTTACGGGACGACCGGCTATGGCTACACCTTC.